The 10 T cell receptor beta chains in this list originate from one sample, sequenced in a study of blood T cell repertoires in COVID-19. TCRdb keeps only in-frame clones here, not all; method: immunoSEQ multiplex PCR. The table shows about 45,000 clones, with roughly 90% occurring only once. The sequenced sample was peripheral blood. The receptors originated from a human donor in a cohort sampled during active COVID-19.

The genes are TRBV30 and TRBJ2-2; TRBD2 aligns across 13 bases. The CDR3 is made up of 14 amino acids. Per germline, CDR1 GTSNPN and CDR2 SVGIG (reference sequence). V lost 8 bases and J lost 6; bases outside the gene matches: 6. The CDR3 protein is CAGLAGEMAGELFF. The CDR3 nucleotides read TGTGCCGGACTAGCGGGGGAGATGGCCGGGGAGCTGTTTTTT.

This clone was detected once. The genes are TRBV7-9 and TRBJ2-3, with TRBD2 as a possible D gene (5 bases). The V end lost 1 base, the J end lost 5 bases, and 10 bases lay between the germline ends. In germline, CDR1 is SEHNR, CDR2 FQNEAQ (reference sequence). The CDR3 consists of 14 residues. In nucleotides, the CDR3 is TGTGCCAGCAGCTTAGGGCTAGCAGGAGATACGCAGTATTTT. It encodes CASSLGLAGDTQYF.

The chain carries TRBV7-2 and TRBJ2-7, with a weak D call TRBD1 (5 bases). Trimming removed 8 bases from V and 6 bases from J, with 11 bases in between. There are 11 residues in the CDR3. The germline CDR1 and CDR2 sequences are SGHTA and FQGNSA. This chain's CDR3 is CASSRGGEQYF. The CDR3 DNA sequence: TGTGCCAGCTCAAGGGGTGGCGAGCAGTACTTC. The whole variable domain, filled in from reference TRBV7-2 and TRBJ2-7, reads GAGVSQSPSNKVTEKGKDVELRCDPISGHTALYWYRQSLGQGLEFLIYFQGNSAPDKSGLPSDRFSAERTGGSVSTLTIQRTQQEDSAVYLCASSRGGEQYFGPGTRLTVT.

This sequence joins TRBV7-9 and TRBJ2-2, with D tentatively TRBD2 (5 bases). The CDR3 is 16 residues long. Germline V gene lookup returns CDR1 SEHNR and CDR2 FQNEAQ (reference sequence). V was shortened by 0 bases and J by 3 bases, with 11 bases between the two germline ends. The CDR3 nucleotides are TGTGCCAGCAGCTTAGCCCTGAGGGTATACACCGGGGAGCTGTTTTTT. This sequence encodes CASSLALRVYTGELFF.

V is TRBV30 and J is TRBJ1-2; D might be TRBD1 (6 bases). From germline, CDR1 is GTSNPN and CDR2 SVGIG (reference sequence). Deletions cut 2 bases from V and 6 bases from J, with 16 bases between. This CDR3 is 14 amino acids long. The CDR3 reads CAWSQLAGAHGYTF. Here the CDR3 DNA reads TGTGCCTGGAGTCAGTTGGCAGGGGCCCATGGCTACACCTTC.

As DNA, the CDR3 is TGTGCCAGCAGATCGGGGGGCGAGCAGTACTTC. Protein product: CASRSGGEQYF. The chain joins TRBV2 to TRBJ2-7; 7 bases fit TRBD2. Trimming cost V 6 bases and J 6 bases; bases outside gene matches: 2. Per germline, CDR1 SNHLY and CDR2 FYNNEI. The CDR3 consists of 11 residues.

Only a few counts were recorded for this clone. CDR3 loop: CALTERGTYEQYF. The CDR3 DNA reads TGTGCCTTGACGGAGCGGGGGACCTACGAGCAGTACTTC. The V and J genes are TRBV30 and TRBJ2-7, with 8 bases identical to TRBD2. V was pared by 7 bases and J by 2 bases, with 7 bases of the junction left unmatched. Per the germline V gene, CDR1 is GTSNPN and CDR2 is SVGIG (reference sequence). This CDR3 contains 13 residues.

The V and J genes are TRBV7-2 and TRBJ1-1; D might be TRBD1 (5 bases). This CDR3 comprises 14 residues. Trimming took 1 base from V and 6 from J, leaving 12 bases between them. The germline CDR1 and CDR2 sequences are SGHTA and FQGNSA. Here the CDR3 reads CASSLEQGFAEAFF. CDR3 sequence (DNA): TGTGCCAGCAGCTTAGAGCAGGGTTTCGCTGAAGCTTTCTTT.

The J gene is TRBJ1-6, the V gene TRBV19; a possible D gene is TRBD1 (6 bases). Trimming cost V 7 bases and J 7 bases, with 11 bases left between them. The CDR3 consists of 13 residues. Germline CDR1 is LNHDA and CDR2 is SQIVND (reference sequence). The CDR3 protein is CASKNRENSPLHF. As DNA, the CDR3 is TGTGCCAGTAAAAACAGGGAAAATTCACCCCTCCACTTT.

Comments on this clone: Within the sample, other DNA sequences also encode this same CDR3. This chain's CDR3 is CASSQVGGVAKNIQYF. The CDR3 DNA reads TGCGCCAGCAGCCAAGTGGGCGGGGTAGCCAAAAACATTCAGTACTTC. J is TRBJ2-4 and V is TRBV4-1; a weak D match, TRBD2 (6 bases). Per germline, CDR1 MGHRA and CDR2 YSYEKL. The CDR3 spans 16 residues. The ends were cut back, 1 base at V and 0 bases at J, with 10 bases in the middle.